These 4 T cell receptor beta chains share one sample of origin, sequenced in a study of blood T cell repertoires in COVID-19. The assay was immunoSEQ multiplex PCR, and TCRdb's table has in-frame clones only and misses some. This table has 89,000 or so clones, 86% appearing once. The sequencing sample was made of peripheral blood. Receptors were obtained from a man aged 50-60 years with active COVID-19.

The gene calls are TRBV2 and TRBJ2-7, with D perhaps TRBD2 (6 bases). Germline CDR1 SNHLY, CDR2 FYNNEI. The CDR3 covers 12 residues. The germline V and J ends were trimmed by 8 bases and 9 bases, with 17 bases remaining between them. This CDR3 is CASSSAPTGQYF. Written as DNA, the CDR3 is TGTGCCAGCTCTAGCGCTCCTACGGGGCAGTACTTC.

The chain uses TRBV4-1 and TRBJ2-2, with 7 bases identical to TRBD2. The CDR3 totals 18 residues. Trimming cost V 4 bases and J 5 bases; bases outside gene matches: 16. CDR1 is MGHRA and CDR2 is YSYEKL in the germline V gene. The CDR3 spells CASSPGPWQREPTGELFF. In DNA form, the CDR3 reads TGCGCCAGCAGCCCAGGCCCTTGGCAGCGGGAACCTACCGGGGAGCTGTTTTTT.

The chain has TRBV27 and TRBJ2-7; TRBD2 agrees at 7 bases. Trimming took 6 bases from V and 5 from J; bases not matched to a gene: 16. This CDR3 region has 16 residues. Per germline, CDR1 MNHEY and CDR2 SMNVEV (reference sequence). CDR3 sequence: CASRSLIGLGENEQYF. CDR3 nucleotide sequence: TGTGCCAGCAGGAGTTTAATTGGACTAGGGGAGAACGAGCAGTACTTC.

The chain employs TRBV5-1 and TRBJ2-5, with D possibly matching TRBD1 (6 bases). Germline loops: CDR1 SGHRS, CDR2 YFSETQ. Between the trimmed V and J ends, which lost 0 bases and 1 base, there was a span of 13 bases. The length of the CDR3 is 16 residues. The CDR3 sequence: CASSLAVTGAQETQYF. CDR3 coding DNA: TGCGCCAGCAGCTTGGCCGTGACAGGCGCCCAAGAGACCCAGTACTTC.